The entry below describes one T cell receptor beta chain. Donors were systemically healthy Caucasian individuals from Russia aged about 6 to 90 years. This specimen comes from a study of blood T cells in healthy people across ages. A second PCR, run for roughly 6 to 11 cycles, used a sample-barcoded 5' primer plus a J-beta primer mix. Template switching added a 12-random-nucleotide identifier to every cDNA molecule. TCRdb independently ran MiXCR on the 5' RACE reads; one entry per CDR3 protein. The sample records fewer than 800,000 distinct CDR3 sequences, about 30% being singletons. With 1 base removed from V and 6 bases from J, the gap between germline ends came to 10 bases. Germline V gene lookup returns CDR1 LGHDT and CDR2 YNNKEL (reference sequence). The CDR3 loop spans 14 amino acids.

V is TRBV3-1 and J is TRBJ1-5; no clear D gene. The receptor's source is a woman older than 75 in good health. Input material: blood. CDR3 loop: CASSQGPDAQPQHF. CDR3 DNA: TGTGCCAGCAGCCAAGGACCGGACGCTCAGCCCCAGCATTTT.